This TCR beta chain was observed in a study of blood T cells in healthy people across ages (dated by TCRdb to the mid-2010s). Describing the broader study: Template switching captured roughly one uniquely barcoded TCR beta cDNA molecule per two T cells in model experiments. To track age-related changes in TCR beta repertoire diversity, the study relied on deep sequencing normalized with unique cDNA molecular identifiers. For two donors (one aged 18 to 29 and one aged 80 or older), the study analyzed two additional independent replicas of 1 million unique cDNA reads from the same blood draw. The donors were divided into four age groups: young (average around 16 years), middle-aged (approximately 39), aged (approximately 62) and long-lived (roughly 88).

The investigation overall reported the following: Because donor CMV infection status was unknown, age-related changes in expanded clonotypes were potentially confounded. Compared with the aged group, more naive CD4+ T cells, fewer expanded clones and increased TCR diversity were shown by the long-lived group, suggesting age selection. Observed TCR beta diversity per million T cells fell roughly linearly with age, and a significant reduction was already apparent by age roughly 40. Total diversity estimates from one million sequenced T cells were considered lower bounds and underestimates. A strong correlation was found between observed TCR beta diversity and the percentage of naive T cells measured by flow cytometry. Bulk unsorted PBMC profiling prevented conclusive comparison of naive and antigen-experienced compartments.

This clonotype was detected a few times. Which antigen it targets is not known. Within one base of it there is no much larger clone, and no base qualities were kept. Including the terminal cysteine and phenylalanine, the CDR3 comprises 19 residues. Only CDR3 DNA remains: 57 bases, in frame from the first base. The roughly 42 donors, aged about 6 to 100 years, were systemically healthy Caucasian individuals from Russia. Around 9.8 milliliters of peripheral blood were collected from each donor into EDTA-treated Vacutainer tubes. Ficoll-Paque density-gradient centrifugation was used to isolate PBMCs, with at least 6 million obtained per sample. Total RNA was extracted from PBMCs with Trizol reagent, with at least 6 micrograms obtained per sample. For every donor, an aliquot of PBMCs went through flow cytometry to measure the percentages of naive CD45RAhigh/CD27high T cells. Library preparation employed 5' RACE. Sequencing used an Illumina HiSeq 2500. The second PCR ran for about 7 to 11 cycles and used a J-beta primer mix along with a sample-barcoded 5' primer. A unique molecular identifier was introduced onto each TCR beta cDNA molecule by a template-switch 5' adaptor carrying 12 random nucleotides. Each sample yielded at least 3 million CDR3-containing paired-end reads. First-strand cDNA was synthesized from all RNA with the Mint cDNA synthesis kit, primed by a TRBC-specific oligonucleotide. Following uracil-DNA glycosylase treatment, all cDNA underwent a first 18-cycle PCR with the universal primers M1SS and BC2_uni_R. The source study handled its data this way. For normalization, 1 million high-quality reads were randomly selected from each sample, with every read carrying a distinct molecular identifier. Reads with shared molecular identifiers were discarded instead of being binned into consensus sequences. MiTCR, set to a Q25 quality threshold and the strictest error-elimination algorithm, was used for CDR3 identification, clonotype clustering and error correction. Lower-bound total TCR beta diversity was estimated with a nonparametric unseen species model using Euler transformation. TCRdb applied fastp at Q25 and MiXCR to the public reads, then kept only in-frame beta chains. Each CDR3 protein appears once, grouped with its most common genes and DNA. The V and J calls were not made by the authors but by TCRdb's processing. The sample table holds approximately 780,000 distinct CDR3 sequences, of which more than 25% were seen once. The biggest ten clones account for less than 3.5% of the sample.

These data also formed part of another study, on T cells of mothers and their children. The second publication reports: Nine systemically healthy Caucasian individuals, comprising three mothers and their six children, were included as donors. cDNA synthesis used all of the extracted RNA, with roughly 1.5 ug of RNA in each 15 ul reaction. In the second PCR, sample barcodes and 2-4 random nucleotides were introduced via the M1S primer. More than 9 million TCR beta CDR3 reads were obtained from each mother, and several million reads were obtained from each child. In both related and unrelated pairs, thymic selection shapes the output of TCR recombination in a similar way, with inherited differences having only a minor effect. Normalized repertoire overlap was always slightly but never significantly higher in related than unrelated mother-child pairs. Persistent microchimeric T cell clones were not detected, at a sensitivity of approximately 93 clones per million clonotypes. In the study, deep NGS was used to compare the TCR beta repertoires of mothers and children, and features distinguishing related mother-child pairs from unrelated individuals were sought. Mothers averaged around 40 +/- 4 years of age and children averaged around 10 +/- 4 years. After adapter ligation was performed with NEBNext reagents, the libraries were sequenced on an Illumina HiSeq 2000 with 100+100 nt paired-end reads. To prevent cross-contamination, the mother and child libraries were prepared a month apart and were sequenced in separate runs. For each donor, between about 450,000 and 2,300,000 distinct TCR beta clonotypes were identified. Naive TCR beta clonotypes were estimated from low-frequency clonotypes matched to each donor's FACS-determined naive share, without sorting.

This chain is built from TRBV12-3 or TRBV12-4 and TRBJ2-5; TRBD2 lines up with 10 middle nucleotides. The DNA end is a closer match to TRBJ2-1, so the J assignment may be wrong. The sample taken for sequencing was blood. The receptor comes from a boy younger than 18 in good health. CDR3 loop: CASSSRSGGAKMLENEQFF. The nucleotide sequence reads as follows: TGTGCCAGCAGTTCCCGCAGCGGGGGGGCGAAAATGCTGGAGAATGAGCAGTTCTTC.